Reported below is one TCR beta chain. Trimming took off 5 bases at V and 2 bases at J, with 13 bases between the two ends. CDR3 length: 15 amino acids. CDR1 SGHNT and CDR2 YENEEA come from the germline V gene. Produced via immunoSEQ multiplex PCR; TCRdb's table is partial and in-frame only. The sample contains over 250,000 clones, approximately 88% of which appear only once. This sample is part of a study of blood T cell repertoires in COVID-19. Looking at the study overall: Researchers got acute and convalescent COVID-19 samples from the United States, Italy and Spain.

Patients of the Seattle cohort, enrolled during active infection, were followed longitudinally. Specimen: peripheral blood. The rearrangement links TRBV11-3 to TRBJ2-1; possible D gene TRBD1, 6 bases. This TCR was recovered from a human donor with COVID-19, enrolled during active disease. The donor label of this sample is uncertain. Written as DNA, the CDR3 is TGTGCCAGCAGCCCCGGGACAATCGCCTACAATGAGCAGTTCTTC. This gives the protein CASSPGTIAYNEQFF.